The clone carrying this T cell receptor (beta chain) was picked up one time. What it recognizes is unknown. The sample belongs to a study of cytomegalovirus exposure and HLA in healthy donors. It was with 60 Vbeta and 13 Jbeta primers that the PCR ran. Method: immunoSEQ multiplex PCR; TCRdb's copy keeps in-frame clones and lacks some. This sample has roughly 200,000 clones, with more than 75% found just once. CDR3 size: 17 residues. The V and J ends lost 0 bases and 4 bases, in that order; junction bases with no gene match: 8. Germline CDR1 and CDR2: LNHDA and SQIVND (reference sequence). Study-wide findings and caveats: The authors considered a cluster of highly shared sequence variants likely to be a sequencing artifact. TCR beta chains numbering some 160 were designated cytomegalovirus-associated. The availability of immune exposure information extended only to CMV serostatus.

Sequencing input: PBMCs. The chain has TRBV19 and TRBJ2-7; 11 nucleotides align to TRBD2. This receptor was obtained from a woman aged 40 to 49 in good health and CMV-seronegative. The CDR3 DNA sequence: TGTGCCAGTAGTATAGACGGGACACTAGCGGGAGATTACGAGCAGTACTTC. Translating gives CASSIDGTLAGDYEQYF.